The T cell receptor (beta chain) described here comes from a study of cytomegalovirus exposure and HLA in healthy donors. Across the whole study: In an earlier analysis, approximately 120 million unique TCR beta sequences were found from about 180 million T cells.

About this clone itself: Antigen unknown.

The PCR made use of 60 Vbeta and 13 Jbeta primers. TCRdb's table, derived via immunoSEQ multiplex PCR, lists solely in-frame clones and lacks some. There are tens of thousands of clones in the sample; approximately 79% occur only once, and 2.7% lies in the top ten. Notes on the study in general: Analysis was carried out at a later point, and it linked a missense DCLRE1C variant to TCR beta V- and J-gene trimming. Most CMV-associated TCR beta chains were later found to appear HLA-restricted.

CDR1 SGHTA and CDR2 FQGNSA come from the germline V gene. After removal of 3 bases from V and 3 bases from J, the junction contained 9 bases not matched to a gene. CDR3 length equals 19 residues. This TCR was recovered from a man younger than 45 in good health and CMV-seronegative. The chain has TRBV7-2 and TRBJ2-6; TRBD1 matches 12 bases. The sample consisted of PBMCs. The CDR3 DNA is TGTGCCAGCAGCTTGATGATGGGACAGGGGGCGGTTGGGGCCAACGTCCTGACTTTC. The encoded protein is CASSLMMGQGAVGANVLTF.